The 24 T cell receptor beta chains given below trace back to one sample, sequenced in a study of blood T cell repertoires in COVID-19. Profiling relied on immunoSEQ multiplex PCR, and the TCRdb table lists in-frame clones only, not all of them. This table has under 150,000 clones, 77% appearing once. Sequenced sample: peripheral blood. The source of these receptors is a woman in her forties or fifties with active or convalescent COVID-19.

The gene calls are TRBV28 and TRBJ1-2; 11 bases map to TRBD1. Trimming took 3 bases from V and 5 from J; bases not matched to a gene: 2. This CDR3 is built from 14 residues. Germline V gene lookup returns CDR1 MDHEN and CDR2 SYDVKM. The CDR3 bases are TGTGCCAGCAGTTTGGGACAGGGGGGATATGGCTACACCTTC. Translating it yields CASSLGQGGYGYTF.

V usage is TRBV6-2 or TRBV6-3 and J usage is TRBJ1-5; D remains ambiguous. Trimming shortened V by 1 base and J by 4 bases, and 11 bases separated the two germline ends. Germline V CDR1 and CDR2: MNHEY, SVGEGT. The CDR3 consists of 15 residues. The CDR3 DNA follows: TGTGCCAGCAGTTACTGGATAGGCGGGAATCAGCCCCAGCATTTT. It encodes CASSYWIGGNQPQHF.

This clone was found once. For the CDR3, the DNA is TGTGCCAGCAGCTCCTCGGGACAGGGGGCGCGTCGGCAGTTCTTC. It translates to CASSSSGQGARRQFF. The J gene is TRBJ2-1, the V gene TRBV7-2; TRBD1 matches at 12 bases. V was clipped by 4 bases and J by 12 bases; unmatched bases: 10. In germline, CDR1 is SGHTA, CDR2 FQGNSA. CDR3 length: 15 amino acids.

There are a few counts of this clone. The genes are TRBV5-1 and TRBJ1-5; 7 bases match TRBD1. The CDR3 is made up of 15 amino acids. Trimming at V came to 4 bases and at J to 6 bases, leaving 10 bases not matched to a gene. Germline V gene data show CDR1 as SGHRS and CDR2 as YFSETQ. Written as DNA, the CDR3 is TGCGCCAGCAGCACCACAGGGGACGTGACTCAGCCCCAGCATTTT. Protein: CASSTTGDVTQPQHF.

J is TRBJ1-1 and V is TRBV7-8, with D unresolved. Germline V gene lookup returns CDR1 SGHVS and CDR2 FQNEAQ. Trimming took off 1 base at V and 3 bases at J, with 12 bases between the two ends. This CDR3 is 15 amino acids long. CDR3: CASSLGVGSYTEAFF. In DNA form, the CDR3 reads TGTGCCAGCAGCTTAGGGGTGGGGAGTTACACTGAAGCTTTCTTT.

This clone was counted a few times. This chain joins TRBV5-5 and TRBJ2-7, with TRBD2 identical over 9 bases. Germline assignment: CDR1 SGHKS and CDR2 YYEKEE (reference sequence). This CDR3 comprises 13 residues. Losses at the gene ends were 3 bases for V and 6 bases for J; bases not matched to a gene: 4. This CDR3 is CASSYGTSIEQYF. Written as DNA, the CDR3 is TGTGCCAGCAGCTACGGGACTAGCATCGAGCAGTACTTC.

This clone has only one observation. V and J are TRBV27 and TRBJ1-4; a weak D match, TRBD1 (6 bases). There are 15 residues in the CDR3. The V and J ends lost 4 bases and 4 bases respectively, with 13 bases between them. Germline CDR1 reads MNHEY; CDR2 reads SMNVEV (reference sequence). The CDR3 DNA is TGTGCCAGCAGTTCCACTCAGGGGAGTAATGAAAAACTGTTTTTT. Amino acid sequence: CASSSTQGSNEKLFF.

This sequence joins TRBV29-1 and TRBJ2-2; no firm D call. Trimming took 4 bases from V and 4 from J, leaving 7 bases between them. This CDR3 comprises 12 residues. Germline lookup yields CDR1 SQVTM and CDR2 ANQGSEA. Written as DNA, the CDR3 is TGCAGCGTTGGGGCCACCACCGGGGAGCTGTTTTTT. Its translation is CSVGATTGELFF.

V is TRBV11-2 and J is TRBJ1-6, with a tentative D call TRBD1 (6 bases). The V end lost 5 bases, the J end lost 6 bases, and 17 bases lay between the germline ends. The CDR3 contains 16 residues. Germline-derived CDR1 and CDR2 are SGHAT and FQNNGV. The CDR3 sequence: CASSISTGSGNSPLHF. The CDR3 nucleotides are TGTGCCAGCAGCATTAGCACAGGGTCGGGTAATTCACCCCTCCACTTT.

This chain connects TRBV6-6 to TRBJ1-5; the D gene is possibly TRBD1 (6 bases). This CDR3 region has 15 residues. Trimming stripped 8 bases from V and 0 bases from J, with 14 bases between. The germline gives CDR1 MNHNY, CDR2 SVGAGI (reference sequence). Written as DNA, the CDR3 is TGTGCCAGCTACACAGGGTTATATAGCAATCAGCCCCAGCATTTT. Its translation is CASYTGLYSNQPQHF.

The chain joins TRBV28 to TRBJ1-6; 7 nucleotides match TRBD1. J gave up 7 bases and V 5 bases, and 8 bases lay outside the gene matches. The V gene's germline CDR1 is MDHEN and CDR2 SYDVKM. The CDR3 is made up of 15 amino acids. CDR3 nucleotides: TGTGCCAGCAGTCCGCCTGACAGGGAAAATTCACCCCTCCACTTT. Residues: CASSPPDRENSPLHF.

The chain combines TRBV30 with TRBJ1-1; D gene uncertain. Germline loops: CDR1 GTSNPN, CDR2 SVGIG (reference sequence). Trimming shortened V by 3 bases and J by 4 bases, and 6 bases separated the two germline ends. The CDR3 runs 11 residues. CDR3 sequence reads: CAWRVSTEAFF. The CDR3 nucleotides are TGTGCCTGGAGGGTGAGCACTGAAGCTTTCTTT.

This chain joins TRBV6-5 and TRBJ1-2; TRBD1 aligns across 7 bases. The CDR3 is made up of 16 amino acids. V shed 4 bases and J 5 bases; nucleotides not matched to a gene: 13. Germline values: CDR1 MNHEY, CDR2 SVGAGI. CDR3: CASSSTGPPIPYGYTF. Here the CDR3 DNA reads TGTGCCAGCAGTTCGACAGGGCCCCCAATCCCTTATGGCTACACCTTC.

This chain links TRBV7-9 with TRBJ2-3; TRBD2 might be the D (6 bases). Germline loops: CDR1 SEHNR, CDR2 FQNEAQ (reference sequence). Trimming pared 3 bases from V and 3 bases from J, leaving 16 bases between. The CDR3 loop spans 16 amino acids. CDR3 protein: CASSFRDSFRTDTQYF. The CDR3 DNA reads as TGTGCCAGCAGCTTCCGGGACTCTTTTCGAACAGATACGCAGTATTTT.

This sequence joins TRBV27 and TRBJ1-2; 9 nucleotides align to TRBD1. V shed 4 bases and J 2 bases; nucleotides not matched to a gene: 5. CDR1 MNHEY and CDR2 SMNVEV come from the germline V gene (reference sequence). This CDR3 region has 15 residues. CDR3 in amino acids: CASSSQTGGNYGYTF. DNA for the CDR3: TGTGCCAGCAGTTCCCAGACAGGGGGAAACTATGGCTACACCTTC.

The chain recombines TRBV6-5 with TRBJ2-7; 13 bases fit TRBD2. After removal of 8 bases from V and 2 bases from J, the junction contained 0 bases not matched to a gene. Germline CDR1 is MNHEY and CDR2 is SVGAGI. The CDR3 totals 13 residues. The CDR3 nucleotides are TGTGCCAGCGGACTAGCGGGGGCCTACGAGCAGTACTTC. It specifies CASGLAGAYEQYF.

The gene calls are TRBV6-4 and TRBJ2-7, with D maybe TRBD2 (5 bases). CDR3 length: 12 amino acids. Per germline, CDR1 MRHNA and CDR2 SNTAGT. V gave up 9 bases and J gave up 7 bases, with 16 bases separating them. The CDR3 DNA reads TGTGCCAGTCGGAAGGGTACGGGAGAGCAGTACTTC. It encodes CASRKGTGEQYF.

The chain's CDR3 is CASKGTGPYGYTF. DNA of the CDR3: TGTGCCAGCAAGGGGACAGGCCCCTATGGCTACACCTTC. V is TRBV6-5 and J is TRBJ1-2, with 8 bases fitting TRBD1. Trimming removed 7 bases from V and 4 bases from J; junction bases left unmatched: 5. Germline assignment: CDR1 MNHEY and CDR2 SVGAGI. The CDR3 sequence is 13 residues long.

The rearrangement uses TRBV7-9 and TRBJ2-5, with 8 bases aligning to TRBD2. The germline V gene has CDR1 SEHNR and CDR2 FQNEAQ (reference sequence). After removal of 5 bases from V and 5 bases from J, the junction contained 16 bases not matched to a gene. There are 17 residues in the CDR3. The CDR3 loop is CASSGPLGLAGGETQYF. The CDR3 DNA is TGTGCCAGCAGCGGTCCCTTGGGGCTAGCGGGTGGGGAGACCCAGTACTTC.

The chain has TRBV7-9 and TRBJ2-3; 13 nucleotides align to TRBD2. Germline lookup yields CDR1 SEHNR and CDR2 FQNEAQ (reference sequence). J lost 2 bases, V lost 6 bases, and 8 bases had no gene match. The CDR3 runs to 17 residues. The CDR3, as DNA: TGTGCCAGCAGGAAGGGACTAGCGGGATACTCCACAGATACGCAGTATTTT. Its translation: CASRKGLAGYSTDTQYF.

This clone has a handful of counts. The chain links TRBV16 to TRBJ1-5, with no clear D. With 1 base removed from V and 4 bases from J, the gap between germline ends came to 11 bases. This CDR3 spans 15 amino acids. Germline V gene data show CDR1 as KGHSY and CDR2 as FQNENV. CDR3 DNA: TGTGCCAGCAGCCAATTTACGAGTTCAAATCAGCCCCAGCATTTT. Its translation: CASSQFTSSNQPQHF.

The chain carries TRBV12-3 or TRBV12-4 and TRBJ2-3; weak D call: TRBD1 (6 bases). Between the trimmed V and J ends, which lost 3 bases and 8 bases, there was a span of 12 bases. The CDR3 sequence is 13 residues long. The CDR3 DNA follows: TGTGCCAGCAGTTTTAGGGGGTTTGGTACGCAGTATTTT. Its protein is CASSFRGFGTQYF.

The CDR3 region has the DNA TGTGCCAGCAGCTTGACTAGCGGGGACAATGAGCAGTTCTTC. Translating it yields CASSLTSGDNEQFF. V is TRBV2 and J is TRBJ2-1, with 11 bases that match TRBD2. Germline values: CDR1 SNHLY, CDR2 FYNNEI. This CDR3 comprises 14 residues. V shed 6 bases and J 5 bases; nucleotides not matched to a gene: 3.

V usage is TRBV2 and J usage is TRBJ2-3; D possibly corresponds to TRBD2 (5 bases). In germline, CDR1 is SNHLY, CDR2 FYNNEI. The CDR3 totals 13 residues. The V gene lost 4 bases and the J gene lost 5 bases, with 10 bases spanning the gap. In DNA form, the CDR3 reads TGTGCCAGCAGTGGGGAAGAGGGAGATACGCAGTATTTT. Amino acid sequence: CASSGEEGDTQYF.